A selection of T cell receptor beta chains follows, all from one sample in a study of blood T cell repertoires in COVID-19. The table came from immunoSEQ multiplex PCR; TCRdb's copy has only in-frame clones and leaves some out. The table has more than 400,000 clones, over 75% seen once. The sequencing input was peripheral blood. The receptors were gathered from a human donor in a cohort sampled during active COVID-19. Each CDR3 is given with its conserved first and last residue. A D gene is named only where the DNA matches it firmly. The size field is filled for only some rows; it gives once, few, many or a size class.

V gene	D gene	J gene	clone size	CDR3 protein	CDR3 DNA
TRBV19	TRBD1	TRBJ2-7	NA	CASSLRQGGYEQYF	TGTGCCAGTAGTCTTAGACAGGGGGGCTACGAGCAGTACTTC
TRBV1	NA	TRBJ2-1	NA	CTSSQDLAGEAYNEQFF	TGCACCAGCAGCCAAGATCTAGCGGGAGAGGCCTACAATGAGCAGTTCTTC
TRBV14	NA	TRBJ1-1	NA	CASSQWGLREAFF	TGTGCCAGCAGCCAATGGGGGCTCCGGGAAGCTTTCTTT
TRBV9	NA	TRBJ1-3	many	CASSVGAGSGNTIYF	TGTGCCAGCAGCGTAGGGGCAGGGTCTGGAAACACCATATATTTT
TRBV3-1/TRBV3-2	NA	TRBJ1-5	NA	CASSQGGGGNQPQHF	TGTGCCAGCAGCCAAGGAGGAGGGGGCAATCAGCCCCAGCATTTT
TRBV3-1/TRBV3-2	TRBD1	TRBJ2-1	NA	CASSQRGGRHNEQFF	TGTGCCAGCAGCCAAAGAGGGGGCAGACACAATGAGCAGTTCTTC
TRBV27	NA	TRBJ2-7	NA	CASSVSVSGHTSSYEQYF	TGTGCCAGCTCAGTTTCGGTTAGCGGACACACCAGCTCCTACGAGCAGTACTTC
TRBV7-9	NA	TRBJ1-1	NA	CASSTQQGNTEAFF	TGTGCCAGCAGCACACAACAGGGGAACACTGAAGCTTTCTTT
TRBV25-1	TRBD1	TRBJ1-1	NA	CASRPQGDGEAFF	TGTGCCAGCAGACCCCAGGGGGACGGTGAAGCTTTCTTT
TRBV11-1	NA	TRBJ2-7	NA	CASSPLDRNFFYEQYF	TGTGCCAGCAGCCCCCTGGACAGAAACTTCTTTTACGAGCAGTACTTC
TRBV9	TRBD2	TRBJ2-5	NA	CASSVGSGGLQETQYF	TGTGCCAGCAGCGTAGGTAGCGGGGGCCTCCAAGAGACCCAGTACTTC
TRBV29-1	NA	TRBJ2-3	NA	CSVRSGARDTQYF	TGCAGCGTTCGGTCAGGGGCTAGGGATACGCAGTATTTT
TRBV15	TRBD1	TRBJ1-5	NA	CATSRGDRANQPQHF	TGTGCCACCAGCAGAGGTGACAGGGCCAATCAGCCCCAGCATTTT